Below, 16 T cell receptor beta chains from the same sample are listed, as sequenced in a study of blood T cells in healthy people across ages. Next came a second PCR, run for about 6 to 11 cycles, which used a sample-barcoded 5' primer along with a J-beta primer mix. TCRdb reprocessed the 5' RACE reads via MiXCR and lists one record per CDR3 protein. The sample yields about 1.5 million distinct CDR3 sequences, about 45% seen once. Material: blood. These receptors originate from a woman under 30 in good health.

The J gene is TRBJ2-1, the V gene TRBV18; 11 positions match TRBD2. Germline CDR1 and CDR2: KGHSH and LQKENI. The CDR3 consists of 14 residues. The ends lost 0 bases at V and 10 bases at J; junction bases unmatched: 2. CDR3 region: CASSPPGTSGEQFF. The CDR3 DNA reads TGTGCCAGCTCACCACCTGGGACTAGCGGAGAGCAGTTCTTC.

The chain has TRBV24-1 and TRBJ2-4; 8 bases fit TRBD2. The CDR3 has 13 residues. The trim removed 7 bases at V and 13 bases at J, leaving 11 bases unmatched. Germline values: CDR1 KGHDR, CDR2 SFDVKD. The CDR3 sequence: CATRDNVGRGQYF. The CDR3 region has the DNA TGTGCCACCAGGGACAATGTCGGGAGGGGGCAGTACTTC.

This clonotype has just one count. This sequence joins TRBV10-3 and TRBJ1-2; the match to TRBD1 covers 9 bases. This CDR3 region has 14 residues. Trimming cost V 4 bases and J 2 bases; bases outside gene matches: 2. CDR1 is ENHRY and CDR2 is SYGVKD in the germline V gene. CDR3 bases: TGTGCCATCAGTGGGGACAGGGAAAACTATGGCTACACCTTC. Amino acids: CAISGDRENYGYTF.

The chain carries TRBV6-6 and TRBJ2-1; TRBD2 aligns across 11 bases. Per germline, CDR1 MNHNY and CDR2 SVGAGI (reference sequence). V dropped 6 bases and J dropped 0; count of bases not matched to a gene: 4. The length of the CDR3 is 16 residues. CDR3 coding DNA: TGTGCCAGCAGCCAGGGACTAGCGGCCTCCTACAATGAGCAGTTCTTC. Protein sequence: CASSQGLAASYNEQFF.

The gene calls are TRBV5-1 and TRBJ2-1; tentative D call: TRBD2 (6 bases). Per germline, CDR1 SGHRS and CDR2 YFSETQ. The CDR3 length is 16 residues. The V gene lost 0 bases and the J gene lost 8 bases, with 18 bases spanning the gap. The CDR3, as DNA: TGCGCCAGCAGCTTGGGCGGGAACTACTACGAAGATGAGCAGTTCTTC. Its protein is CASSLGGNYYEDEQFF.

The rearrangement links TRBV5-6 to TRBJ1-2, with D possibly matching TRBD1 (6 bases). V was shortened by 1 base and J by 8 bases, with 21 bases between the two germline ends. This CDR3 is built from 16 residues. Germline V gene data show CDR1 as SGHDT and CDR2 as YYEEEE. The CDR3 DNA reads as TGTGCCAGCAGCTTGCCAACCTCCGGGACAATAGGAGGCTACACCTTC. Protein product: CASSLPTSGTIGGYTF.

The chain employs TRBV10-2 and TRBJ2-7; 7 bases are shared with TRBD1. The V segment lost 3 bases and the J segment 2 bases; nucleotides outside the gene matches: 7. Germline lookup yields CDR1 WSHSY and CDR2 SAAADI. The CDR3 length is 15 residues. CDR3: CASSDPYRGTYEQYF. In nucleotides, the CDR3 is TGCGCCAGCAGTGACCCTTACAGGGGAACCTACGAGCAGTACTTC.

This clonotype was counted between two and nine times. DNA of the CDR3: TGTGCCAGCGGGACCGGAGCGACCTACTACAATGAGCAGTTCTTC. Translating gives CASGTGATYYNEQFF. The chain has TRBV12-3 or TRBV12-4 and TRBJ2-1, with D perhaps given as TRBD1 or TRBD2 (5 bases each). CDR3 length: 15 residues. Trimming shortened V by 8 bases and J by 3 bases, and 17 bases separated the two germline ends.

Comments on this clonotype: A much larger clone lies a single base off, so this may be a read error. V and J are TRBV28 and TRBJ2-4, with D uncertain. Germline lookup yields CDR1 MDHEN and CDR2 SYDVKM. V dropped 7 bases and J dropped 0 bases, with 7 bases sitting between them. The CDR3 is 13 residues long. The CDR3, as DNA: TGTGCCAGCAATTCCCTAGCCAAAAACATTCAGTACTTC. This sequence encodes CASNSLAKNIQYF.

The chain employs TRBV12-3 or TRBV12-4 and TRBJ2-7, with D perhaps being TRBD1 or TRBD2 (5 bases each). The J call may be mistaken, given a closer DNA end match to TRBJ2-5. This CDR3 is 18 amino acids long. The DNA of the CDR3 is TGTGCCAGCAGTGCAGACCGGGACGAGCGATACGTACGAGAGACCCAGTACTTC. This encodes CASSADRDERYVRETQYF.

This chain uses TRBV7-2 with TRBJ2-5; D not resolved. CDR3 length equals 15 residues. V dropped 7 bases and J dropped 3 bases, with 18 bases sitting between them. Looked up from germline, CDR1 is SGHTA and CDR2 is FQGNSA. Here the CDR3 reads CASTLLPYVKETQYF. Written as DNA, the CDR3 is TGTGCCAGCACTCTATTGCCTTACGTAAAAGAGACCCAGTACTTC.

This clonotype turned up a few times. The chain joins TRBV7-2 to TRBJ2-1; D is uncertain. CDR3 size: 14 residues. Trimming removed 4 bases from V and 1 base from J, with 8 bases in between. CDR1 and CDR2 (germline): SGHTA, FQGNSA. Here the CDR3 DNA reads TGTGCCAGCAGCTCGGACGGTTCCTACAATGAGCAGTTCTTC. Its translation is CASSSDGSYNEQFF.

This rearrangement joins TRBV6-5 to TRBJ2-7; maybe TRBD2 (6 bases). The CDR3 length is 18 residues. From germline, CDR1 is MNHEY and CDR2 SVGAGI. V shed 1 base and J shed 7 bases, with 26 bases lying between them. The DNA for the CDR3 is TGTGCCAGCAGTTACTGGGGTCCGGGGGTGAGCTCCTACAATGAGCAGTACTTC. It yields the protein CASSYWGPGVSSYNEQYF.

The V call is TRBV27, the J call TRBJ2-1, with 9 nucleotides matching TRBD2. V trimming: 6 bases; J trimming: 7 bases; junction bases outside the gene matches: 10. In germline, CDR1 is MNHEY, CDR2 SMNVEV (reference sequence). CDR3 size: 15 residues. The CDR3 DNA reads TGTGCCAGCAGAGGGGTTGGACTAGCGTCAAATGAGCAGTTCTTC. Encoded protein: CASRGVGLASNEQFF.

J is TRBJ1-5 and V is TRBV12-3 or TRBV12-4, with D unresolved. V lost 6 bases and J lost 6, with 15 bases in between. The CDR3 extends over 14 amino acids. This CDR3 is CASSLDAFSQPQHF. CDR3 nucleotides: TGTGCCAGCAGCCTCGACGCCTTCTCTCAGCCCCAGCATTTT.

V usage is TRBV29-1 and J usage is TRBJ1-6; 8 nucleotides match TRBD1. Germline V gives CDR1 SQVTM, CDR2 ANQGSEA. This CDR3 contains 15 residues. The junction had 10 bases not matched to a gene; V was cut back by 7 bases and J by 5 bases. The CDR3 spells CSGGTGGFDNSPLHF. The CDR3 coding sequence is TGCAGCGGCGGAACAGGGGGGTTCGATAATTCACCCCTCCACTTT.